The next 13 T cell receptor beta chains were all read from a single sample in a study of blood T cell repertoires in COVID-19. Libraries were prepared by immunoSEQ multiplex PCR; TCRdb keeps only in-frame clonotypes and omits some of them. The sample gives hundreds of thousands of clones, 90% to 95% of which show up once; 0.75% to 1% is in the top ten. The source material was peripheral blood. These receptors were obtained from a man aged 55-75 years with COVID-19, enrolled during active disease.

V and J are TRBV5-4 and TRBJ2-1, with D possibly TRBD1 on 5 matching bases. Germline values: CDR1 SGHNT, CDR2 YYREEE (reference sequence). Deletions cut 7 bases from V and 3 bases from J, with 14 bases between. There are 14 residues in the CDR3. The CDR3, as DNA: TGTGCCAGCGAAAGGGCAGGGAACTACAATGAGCAGTTCTTC. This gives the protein CASERAGNYNEQFF.

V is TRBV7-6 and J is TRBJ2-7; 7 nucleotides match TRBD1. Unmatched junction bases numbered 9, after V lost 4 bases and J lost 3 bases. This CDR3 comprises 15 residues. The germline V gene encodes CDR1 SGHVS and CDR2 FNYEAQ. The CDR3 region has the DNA TGTGCCAGCAGCTCAGGGGGTGGGCTGTTCTACGAGCAGTACTTC. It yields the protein CASSSGGGLFYEQYF. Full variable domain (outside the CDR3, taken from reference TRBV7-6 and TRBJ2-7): GAGVSQSPRYKVTKRGQDVALRCDPISGHVSLYWYRQALGQGPEFLTYFNYEAQQDKSGLPNDRFSAERPEGSISTLTIQRTEQRDSAMYRCASSSGGGLFYEQYFGPGTRLTVT.

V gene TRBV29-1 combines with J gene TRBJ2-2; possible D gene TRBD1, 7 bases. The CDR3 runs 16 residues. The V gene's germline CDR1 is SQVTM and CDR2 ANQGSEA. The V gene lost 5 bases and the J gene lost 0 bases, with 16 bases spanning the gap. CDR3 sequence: CSVPRGAGANTGELFF. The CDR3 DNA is TGCAGCGTTCCCAGGGGGGCTGGGGCGAACACCGGGGAGCTGTTTTTT.

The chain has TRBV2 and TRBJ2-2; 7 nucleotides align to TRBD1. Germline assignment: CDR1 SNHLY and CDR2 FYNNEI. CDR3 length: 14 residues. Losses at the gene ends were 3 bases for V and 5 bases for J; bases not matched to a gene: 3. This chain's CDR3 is CASSDRGRTGELFF. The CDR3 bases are TGTGCCAGCAGTGATAGGGGGCGGACCGGGGAGCTGTTTTTT.

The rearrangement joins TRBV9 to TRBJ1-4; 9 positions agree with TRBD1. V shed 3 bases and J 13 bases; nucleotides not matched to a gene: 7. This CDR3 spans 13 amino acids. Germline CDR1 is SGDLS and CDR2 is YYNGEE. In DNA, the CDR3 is TGTGCCAGCAGCGGGCGACAGGGGGACAGACTGTTTTTT. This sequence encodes CASSGRQGDRLFF.

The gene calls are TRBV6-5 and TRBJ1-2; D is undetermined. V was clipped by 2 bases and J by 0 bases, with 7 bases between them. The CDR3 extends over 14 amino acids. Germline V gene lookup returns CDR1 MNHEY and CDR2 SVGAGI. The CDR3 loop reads CASSYGQSNYGYTF. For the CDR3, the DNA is TGTGCCAGCAGTTACGGGCAGTCTAACTATGGCTACACCTTC.

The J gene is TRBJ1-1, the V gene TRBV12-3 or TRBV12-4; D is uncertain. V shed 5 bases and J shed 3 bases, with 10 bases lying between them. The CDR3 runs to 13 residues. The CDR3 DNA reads TGTGCCAGCAGTCGTATAGGAGACACTGAAGCTTTCTTT. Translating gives CASSRIGDTEAFF.

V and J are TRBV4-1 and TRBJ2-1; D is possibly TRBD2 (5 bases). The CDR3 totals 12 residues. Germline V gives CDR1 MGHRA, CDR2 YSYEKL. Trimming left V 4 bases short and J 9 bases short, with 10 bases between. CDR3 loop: CASSPAGIEQFF. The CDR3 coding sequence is TGCGCCAGCAGCCCAGCCGGGATTGAGCAGTTCTTC.

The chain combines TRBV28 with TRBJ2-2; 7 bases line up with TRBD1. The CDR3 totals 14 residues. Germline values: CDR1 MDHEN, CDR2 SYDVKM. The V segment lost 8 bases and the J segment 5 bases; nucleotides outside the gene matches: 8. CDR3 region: CASLGGGRTGELFF. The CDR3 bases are TGTGCCAGCTTAGGGGGCGGAAGGACCGGGGAGCTGTTTTTT.

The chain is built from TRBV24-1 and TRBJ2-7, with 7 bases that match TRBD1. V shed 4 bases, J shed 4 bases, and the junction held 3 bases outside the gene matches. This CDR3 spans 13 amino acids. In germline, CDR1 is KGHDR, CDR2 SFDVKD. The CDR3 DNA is TGTGCCACCAGTGACTCGACAGGGTACGAGCAGTACTTC. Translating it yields CATSDSTGYEQYF.

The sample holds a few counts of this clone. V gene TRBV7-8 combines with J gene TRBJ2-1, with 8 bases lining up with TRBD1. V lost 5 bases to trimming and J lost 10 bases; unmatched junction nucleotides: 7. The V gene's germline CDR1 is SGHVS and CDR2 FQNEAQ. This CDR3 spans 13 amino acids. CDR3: CASSPDREREQFF. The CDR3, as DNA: TGTGCCAGCAGCCCGGACAGGGAACGGGAGCAGTTCTTC.

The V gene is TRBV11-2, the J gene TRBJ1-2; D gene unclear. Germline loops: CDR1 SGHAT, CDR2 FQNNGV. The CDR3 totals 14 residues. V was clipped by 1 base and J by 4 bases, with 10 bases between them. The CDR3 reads CASSLGAELYGYTF. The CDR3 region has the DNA TGTGCCAGCAGCTTAGGGGCAGAACTCTATGGCTACACCTTC.

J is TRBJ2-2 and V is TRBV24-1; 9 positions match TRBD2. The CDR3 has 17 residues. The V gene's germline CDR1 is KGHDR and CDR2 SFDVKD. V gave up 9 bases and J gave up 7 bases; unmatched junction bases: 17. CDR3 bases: TGTGCCACCCGTGCCCGGGGCGGGGGGGCTGCGGACGGGGAGCTGTTTTTT. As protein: CATRARGGGAADGELFF.